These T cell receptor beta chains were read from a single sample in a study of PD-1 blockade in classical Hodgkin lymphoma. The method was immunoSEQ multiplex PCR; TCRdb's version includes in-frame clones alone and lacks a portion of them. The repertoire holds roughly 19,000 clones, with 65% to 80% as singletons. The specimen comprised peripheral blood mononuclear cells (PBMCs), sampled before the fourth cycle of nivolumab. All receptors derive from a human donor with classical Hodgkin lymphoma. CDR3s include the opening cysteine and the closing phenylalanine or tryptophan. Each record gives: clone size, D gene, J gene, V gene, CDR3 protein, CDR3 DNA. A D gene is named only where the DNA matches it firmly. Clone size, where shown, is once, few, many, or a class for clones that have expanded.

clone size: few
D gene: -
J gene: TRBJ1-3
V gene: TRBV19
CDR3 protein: CASSILDRTGNTIYF
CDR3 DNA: TGTGCCAGTAGTATCCTCGACAGGACTGGAAACACCATATATTTT

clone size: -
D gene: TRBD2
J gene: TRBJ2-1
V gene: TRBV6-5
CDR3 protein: CASSLAGGEQFF
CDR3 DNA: TGTGCCAGCAGTTTAGCGGGAGGTGAGCAGTTCTTC

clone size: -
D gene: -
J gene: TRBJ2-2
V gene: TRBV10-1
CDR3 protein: CASNPGTGELFF
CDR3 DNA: TGCGCCAGCAATCCGGGCACCGGGGAGCTGTTTTTT

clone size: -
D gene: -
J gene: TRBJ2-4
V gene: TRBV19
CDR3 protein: CASSIPGLGNVQYF
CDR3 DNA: TGTGCCAGTAGTATACCGGGGCTAGGGAACGTTCAGTACTTC

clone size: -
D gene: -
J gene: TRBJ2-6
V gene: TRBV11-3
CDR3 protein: CASSSREQGDSGANVLTF
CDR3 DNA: TGTGCCAGCAGCTCTCGAGAACAGGGTGACTCTGGGGCCAACGTCCTGACTTTC

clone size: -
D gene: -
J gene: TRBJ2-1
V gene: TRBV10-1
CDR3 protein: CASSESLGQHTEQFF
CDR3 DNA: TGCGCCAGCAGTGAGAGCTTAGGTCAACACACTGAGCAGTTCTTC

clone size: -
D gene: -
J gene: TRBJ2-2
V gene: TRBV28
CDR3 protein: CASSFLLGNTGELFF
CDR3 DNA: TGTGCCAGCAGTTTTCTTCTGGGGAACACCGGGGAGCTGTTTTTT

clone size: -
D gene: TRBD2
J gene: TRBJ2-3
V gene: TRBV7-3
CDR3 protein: CASSLSGLAADTQYF
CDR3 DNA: TGTGCCAGCAGCTTATCGGGACTAGCAGCAGATACGCAGTATTTT

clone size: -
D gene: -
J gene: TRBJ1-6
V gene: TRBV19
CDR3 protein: CASRTFGSYNSPLHF
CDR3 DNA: TGTGCCAGTAGGACGTTTGGCTCCTATAATTCACCCCTCCACTTT

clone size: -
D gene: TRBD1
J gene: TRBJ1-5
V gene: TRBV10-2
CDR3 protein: CASSEPPGQPNQPQHF
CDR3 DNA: TGCGCCAGCAGTGAGCCTCCGGGACAGCCAAATCAGCCCCAGCATTTT

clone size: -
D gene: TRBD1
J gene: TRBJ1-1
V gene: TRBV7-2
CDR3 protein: CASSLTGTGGWNTEAFF
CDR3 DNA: TGTGCCAGCAGCTTGACAGGGACAGGGGGTTGGAACACTGAAGCTTTCTTT

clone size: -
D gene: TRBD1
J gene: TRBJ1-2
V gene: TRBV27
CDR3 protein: CASSGMTGGNGYTF
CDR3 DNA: TGTGCCAGCAGTGGAATGACAGGGGGCAATGGCTACACCTTC

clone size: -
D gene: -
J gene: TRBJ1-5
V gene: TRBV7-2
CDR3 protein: CASSLDRPRPQHF
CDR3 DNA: TGTGCCAGCAGCTTAGACAGGCCCCGGCCCCAGCATTTT

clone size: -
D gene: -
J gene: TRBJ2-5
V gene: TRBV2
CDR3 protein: CASRRRTQETQYF
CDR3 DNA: TGTGCCAGCCGGAGGCGAACCCAAGAGACCCAGTACTTC

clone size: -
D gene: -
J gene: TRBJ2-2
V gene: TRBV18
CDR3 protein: CASSPRLTGELFF
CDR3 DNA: TGTGCCAGCTCACCACGGCTCACCGGGGAGCTGTTTTTT

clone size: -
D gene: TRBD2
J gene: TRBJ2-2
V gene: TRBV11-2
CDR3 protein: CASSFRLATPGELFF
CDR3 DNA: TGTGCCAGCAGCTTCAGACTAGCAACTCCCGGGGAGCTGTTTTTT

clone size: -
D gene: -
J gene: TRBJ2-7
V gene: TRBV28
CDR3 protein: CASSSIEQYF
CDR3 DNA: TGTGCCAGCAGTTCCATTGAGCAGTACTTC

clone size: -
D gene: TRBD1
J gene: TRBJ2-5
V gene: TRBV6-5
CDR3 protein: CASQSWKGAGETQYF
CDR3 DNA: TGTGCCAGCCAATCGTGGAAGGGGGCAGGAGAGACCCAGTACTTC

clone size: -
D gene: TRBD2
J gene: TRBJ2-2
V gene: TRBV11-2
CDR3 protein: CATRLAGAGELFF
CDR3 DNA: TGTGCCACCCGACTAGCGGGAGCCGGGGAGCTGTTTTTT

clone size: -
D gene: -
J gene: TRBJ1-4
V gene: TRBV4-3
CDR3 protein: CASSQARTLRHVEKLFF
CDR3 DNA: TGCGCCAGCAGCCAAGCTCGCACCCTCCGACACGTCGAAAAACTGTTTTTT

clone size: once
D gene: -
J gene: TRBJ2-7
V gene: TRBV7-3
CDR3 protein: CASSLHSGQPYEQYF
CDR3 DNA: TGTGCCAGCAGCTTACACTCGGGACAACCATACGAGCAGTACTTC

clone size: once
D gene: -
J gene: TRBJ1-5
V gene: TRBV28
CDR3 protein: CASIIGGYSNQPQHF
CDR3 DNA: TGTGCCAGCATTATAGGGGGGTATAGCAATCAGCCCCAGCATTTT

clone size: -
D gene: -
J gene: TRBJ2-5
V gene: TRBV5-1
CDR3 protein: CASSSGRMMVTQYF
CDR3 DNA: TGCGCCAGCAGCTCCGGACGGATGATGGTGACCCAGTACTTC

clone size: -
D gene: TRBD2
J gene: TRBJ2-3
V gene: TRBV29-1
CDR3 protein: CSVGGRAADTQYF
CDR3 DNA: TGCAGCGTTGGTGGGAGGGCCGCAGATACGCAGTATTTT

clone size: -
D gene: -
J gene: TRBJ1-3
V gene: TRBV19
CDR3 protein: CASSILDSRNTIYF
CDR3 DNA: TGTGCCAGTAGCATCCTGGACAGCCGAAACACCATATATTTT

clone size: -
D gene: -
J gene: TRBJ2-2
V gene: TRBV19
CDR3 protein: CASSIGPGELFF
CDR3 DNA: TGTGCCAGTAGTATAGGCCCCGGGGAGCTGTTTTTT

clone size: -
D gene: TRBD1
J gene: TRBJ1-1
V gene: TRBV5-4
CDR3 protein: CASSQDTPTGADAEAFF
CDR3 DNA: TGTGCCAGCAGCCAAGATACCCCGACAGGGGCCGACGCTGAAGCTTTCTTT

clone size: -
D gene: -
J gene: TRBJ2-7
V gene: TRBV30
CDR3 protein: CAWSGGEAYYEQYF
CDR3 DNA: TGTGCCTGGAGTGGGGGGGAAGCTTACTACGAGCAGTACTTC

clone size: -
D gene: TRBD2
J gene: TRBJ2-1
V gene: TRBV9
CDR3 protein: CASSPQGSGGGSYNEQFF
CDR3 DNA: TGTGCCAGCAGCCCCCAAGGGAGCGGGGGAGGTTCCTACAATGAGCAGTTCTTC